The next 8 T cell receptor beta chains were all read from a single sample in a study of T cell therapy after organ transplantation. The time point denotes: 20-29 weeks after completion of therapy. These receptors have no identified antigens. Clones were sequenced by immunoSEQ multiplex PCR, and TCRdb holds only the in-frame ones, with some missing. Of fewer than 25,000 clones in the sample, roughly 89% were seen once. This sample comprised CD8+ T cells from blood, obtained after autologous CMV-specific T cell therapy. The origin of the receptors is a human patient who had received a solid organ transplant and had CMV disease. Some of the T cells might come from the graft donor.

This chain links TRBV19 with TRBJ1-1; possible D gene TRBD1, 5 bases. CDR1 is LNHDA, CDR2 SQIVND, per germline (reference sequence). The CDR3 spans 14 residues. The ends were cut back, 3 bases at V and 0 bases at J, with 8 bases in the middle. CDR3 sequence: CASSMTVMNTEAFF. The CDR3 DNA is TGTGCCAGTAGTATGACAGTCATGAACACTGAAGCTTTCTTT.

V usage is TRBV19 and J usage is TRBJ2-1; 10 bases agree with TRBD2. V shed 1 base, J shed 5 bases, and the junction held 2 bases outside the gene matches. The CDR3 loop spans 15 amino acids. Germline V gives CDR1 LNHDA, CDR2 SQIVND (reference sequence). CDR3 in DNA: TGTGCCAGTAGTATAGGACTAGCGGGCCACAATGAGCAGTTCTTC. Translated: CASSIGLAGHNEQFF.

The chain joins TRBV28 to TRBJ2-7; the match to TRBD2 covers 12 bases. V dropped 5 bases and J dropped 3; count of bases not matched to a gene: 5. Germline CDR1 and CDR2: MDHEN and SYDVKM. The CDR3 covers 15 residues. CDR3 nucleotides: TGTGCCAGCAGTACGTGGACTAGCGGGGACTACGAGCAGTACTTC. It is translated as CASSTWTSGDYEQYF.

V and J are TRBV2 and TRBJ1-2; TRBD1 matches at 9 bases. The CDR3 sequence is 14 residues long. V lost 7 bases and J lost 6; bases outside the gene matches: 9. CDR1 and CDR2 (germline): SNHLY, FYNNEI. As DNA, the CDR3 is TGTGCCAGCACCGGGACAGGGACGATTAATGGCTACACCTTC. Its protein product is CASTGTGTINGYTF. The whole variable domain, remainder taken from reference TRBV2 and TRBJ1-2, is EPEVTQTPSHQVTQMGQEVILRCVPISNHLYFYWYRQILGQKVEFLVSFYNNEISEKSEIFDDQFSVERPDGSNFTLKIRSTKLEDSAMYFCASTGTGTINGYTFGSGTRLTVV.

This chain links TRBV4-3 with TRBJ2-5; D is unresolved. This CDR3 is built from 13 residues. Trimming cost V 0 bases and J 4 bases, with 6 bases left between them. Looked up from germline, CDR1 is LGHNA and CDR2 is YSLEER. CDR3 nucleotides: TGCGCCAGCAGCCAAGATGTCTTAGAGACCCAGTACTTC. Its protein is CASSQDVLETQYF.

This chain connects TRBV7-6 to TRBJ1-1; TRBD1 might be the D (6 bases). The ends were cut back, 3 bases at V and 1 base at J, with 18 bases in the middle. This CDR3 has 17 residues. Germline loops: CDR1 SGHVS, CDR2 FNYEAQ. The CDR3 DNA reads TGTGCCAGCAGCTTTCCCCGGGGGGGACACGCGAACACTGAAGCTTTCTTT. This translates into CASSFPRGGHANTEAFF.

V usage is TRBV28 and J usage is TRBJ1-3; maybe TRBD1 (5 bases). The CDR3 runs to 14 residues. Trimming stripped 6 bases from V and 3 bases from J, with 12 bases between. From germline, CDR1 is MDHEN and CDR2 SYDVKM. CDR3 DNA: TGTGCCAGCAGGTCACCAGGGAATGGAAACACCATATATTTT. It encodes CASRSPGNGNTIYF.

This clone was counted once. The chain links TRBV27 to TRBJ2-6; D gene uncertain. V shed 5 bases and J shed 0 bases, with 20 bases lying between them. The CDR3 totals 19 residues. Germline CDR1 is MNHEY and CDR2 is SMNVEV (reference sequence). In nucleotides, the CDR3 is TGTGCCAGCAGTCCCACCCCTTGGCAGGCTCTCTCTGGGGCCAACGTCCTGACTTTC. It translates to CASSPTPWQALSGANVLTF.